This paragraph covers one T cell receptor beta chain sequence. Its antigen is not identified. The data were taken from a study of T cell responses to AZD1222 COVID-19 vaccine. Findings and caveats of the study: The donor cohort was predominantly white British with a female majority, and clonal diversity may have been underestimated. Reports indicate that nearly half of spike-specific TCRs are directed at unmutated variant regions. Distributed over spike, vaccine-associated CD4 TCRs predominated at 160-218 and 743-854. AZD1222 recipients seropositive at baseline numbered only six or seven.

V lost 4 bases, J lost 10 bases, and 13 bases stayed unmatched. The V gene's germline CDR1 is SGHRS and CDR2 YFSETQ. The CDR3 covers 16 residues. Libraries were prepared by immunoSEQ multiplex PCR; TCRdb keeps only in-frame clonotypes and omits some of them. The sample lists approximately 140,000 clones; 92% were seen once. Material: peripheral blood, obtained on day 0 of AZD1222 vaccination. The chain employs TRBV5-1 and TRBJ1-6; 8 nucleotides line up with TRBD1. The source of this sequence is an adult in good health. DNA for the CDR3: TGCGCCAGCAGCCGGGGGACGGACAGGGATGGCTCACCCCTCCACTTT. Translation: CASSRGTDRDGSPLHF.